These 26 T cell receptor beta chains originate from one sample sequenced in a study of cytomegalovirus exposure and HLA in healthy donors. Primers for the PCR totalled 60 Vbeta and 13 Jbeta. Clones were read by immunoSEQ multiplex PCR, and TCRdb kept only the in-frame ones, dropping some. The sample contains fewer than 150,000 clones, about 80% of which appear only once. Source material: PBMCs. The receptors come from a man aged 25-45 years in good health.

The chain joins TRBV19 to TRBJ1-2; D gene ambiguous. Trimming stripped 3 bases from V and 2 bases from J, with 7 bases between. The germline CDR1 and CDR2 sequences are LNHDA and SQIVND (reference sequence). This CDR3 spans 13 amino acids. CDR3 loop: CASSIQENYGYTF. CDR3 in DNA: TGTGCCAGTAGTATTCAGGAAAACTATGGCTACACCTTC. The variable domain in full, with the rest retrieved from reference TRBV19 and TRBJ1-2, is DGGITQSPKYLFRKEGQNVTLSCEQNLNHDAMYWYRQDPGQGLRLIYYSQIVNDFQKGDIAEGYSVSREKKESFPLTVTSAQKNPTAFYLCASSIQENYGYTFGSGTRLTVV.

This rearrangement joins TRBV5-1 to TRBJ2-2; D perhaps matches TRBD1 (6 bases). The V end lost 0 bases, the J end lost 0 bases, and 15 bases lay between the germline ends. Germline assignment: CDR1 SGHRS and CDR2 YFSETQ. The CDR3 loop spans 18 amino acids. The CDR3 sequence is CASSLALTGTTNTGELFF. CDR3 in DNA: TGCGCCAGCAGCTTGGCGCTCACCGGGACAACGAACACCGGGGAGCTGTTTTTT.

V and J are TRBV27 and TRBJ1-1, with TRBD1 as a possible D gene (6 bases). The V end was cut by 7 bases, the J end by 1 base, with 19 bases between. Germline CDR1 and CDR2: MNHEY and SMNVEV (reference sequence). CDR3 length: 16 amino acids. CDR3 nucleotides: TGTGCCAGCACCAAAGGGAGCGGGACACCGAACACTGAAGCTTTCTTT. Encoded protein: CASTKGSGTPNTEAFF.

V and J are TRBV19 and TRBJ1-1; D remains ambiguous. V was cut by 5 bases and J by 1 base, with 14 bases left in between. CDR3 size: 15 residues. Germline V gene lookup returns CDR1 LNHDA and CDR2 SQIVND (reference sequence). The CDR3, as DNA: TGTGCCAGTAGTCCGGAGTTGACGGCGAACACTGAAGCTTTCTTT. It encodes CASSPELTANTEAFF. The variable domain in full, with the rest retrieved from reference TRBV19 and TRBJ1-1, is DGGITQSPKYLFRKEGQNVTLSCEQNLNHDAMYWYRQDPGQGLRLIYYSQIVNDFQKGDIAEGYSVSREKKESFPLTVTSAQKNPTAFYLCASSPELTANTEAFFGQGTRLTVV.

J is TRBJ2-5 and V is TRBV28; TRBD1 agrees at 7 bases. Germline CDR1 MDHEN, CDR2 SYDVKM. CDR3 size: 16 residues. V lost 1 base, J lost 0 bases, and 5 bases stayed unmatched. In nucleotides, the CDR3 is TGTGCCAGCAGTTTATCAGCAGGGGGATACCAAGAGACCCAGTACTTC. Amino acid sequence: CASSLSAGGYQETQYF.

This sequence joins TRBV12-5 and TRBJ1-3; TRBD1 is a possible D gene (5 bases). This CDR3 is built from 16 residues. Germline CDR1 LGHNT, CDR2 FRNRAP. Trimming took off 0 bases at V and 2 bases at J, with 11 bases between the two ends. CDR3 protein: CASGLVGRVTGNTIYF. The DNA of the CDR3 is TGTGCTAGTGGTTTGGTAGGCAGGGTCACTGGAAACACCATATATTTT.

The chain carries TRBV5-1 and TRBJ2-7; D uncertain. The CDR3 consists of 11 residues. V was trimmed by 3 bases and J by 3 bases, leaving 4 bases between them. Germline V gives CDR1 SGHRS, CDR2 YFSETQ. The CDR3 region is CASSSRYEQYF. Written as DNA, the CDR3 is TGCGCCAGCAGCTCGCGCTACGAGCAGTACTTC. Variable domain in full (rest from reference TRBV5-1 and TRBJ2-7): KAGVTQTPRYLIKTRGQQVTLSCSPISGHRSVSWYQQTPGQGLQFLFEYFSETQRNKGNFPGRFSGRQFSNSRSEMNVSTLELGDSALYLCASSSRYEQYFGPGTRLTVT.

This chain connects TRBV11-2 to TRBJ2-2; perhaps TRBD2 as D (6 bases). The CDR3 contains 16 residues. V was shortened by 4 bases and J by 0 bases, with 12 bases between the two germline ends. Per the germline V gene, CDR1 is SGHAT and CDR2 is FQNNGV. The CDR3 spells CASSSLSGANTGELFF. CDR3 DNA: TGTGCCAGCAGCTCGCTTTCGGGGGCGAACACCGGGGAGCTGTTTTTT.

This rearrangement joins TRBV5-1 to TRBJ2-2; 12 nucleotides align to TRBD1. CDR3 length: 16 amino acids. The J segment lost 6 bases and the V segment lost 0 bases, leaving 3 bases of the junction unmatched. CDR1 SGHRS and CDR2 YFSETQ come from the germline V gene. The CDR3, as DNA: TGCGCCAGCAGCTTGGCTGGGACAGGGGGCCCCGGGGAGCTGTTTTTT. Its translation is CASSLAGTGGPGELFF.

As DNA, the CDR3 is TGTGCCAGCAGCTTAGATCGACTAGCGGGAGGGCGAAGGGAGACCCAGTACTTC. Translation gives CASSLDRLAGGRRETQYF. This chain connects TRBV11-3 to TRBJ2-5; 14 nucleotides match TRBD2. The CDR3 is 18 residues long. Trimming removed 0 bases from V and 5 bases from J; junction bases left unmatched: 8. Germline V gene lookup returns CDR1 SGHNT and CDR2 YENEEA.

The gene calls are TRBV28 and TRBJ1-2, with a tentative D call TRBD1 (6 bases). Trimming took off 11 bases at V and 2 bases at J, with 9 bases between the two ends. CDR1 is MDHEN and CDR2 is SYDVKM in the germline V gene. CDR3 size: 11 residues. CDR3 sequence (DNA): TGTGCCGCAAGGGGGAACTATGGCTACACCTTC. Translation: CAARGNYGYTF.

The V call is TRBV18, the J call TRBJ2-3; 9 positions match TRBD2. There are 15 residues in the CDR3. CDR1 and CDR2 (germline): KGHSH, LQKENI. The J segment lost 9 bases and the V segment lost 2 bases, leaving 9 bases of the junction unmatched. The CDR3 spells CASSPGPGTSRTQYF. In nucleotides, the CDR3 is TGTGCCAGCTCACCAGGACCTGGGACTAGCCGAACGCAGTATTTT.

The chain recombines TRBV5-8 with TRBJ1-5, with D hard to call. Germline V gene data show CDR1 as SGHTS and CDR2 as YDEGEE. The CDR3 is 13 amino acids. Trimming stripped 4 bases from V and 1 base from J, with 6 bases between. CDR3 DNA sequence: TGTGCCAGCAGCGCACAGAGCAATCAGCCCCAGCATTTT. It yields the protein CASSAQSNQPQHF. Looking up the rest from reference TRBV5-8 and TRBJ1-5 gives the full variable domain: EAGVTQSPTHLIKTRGQQATLRCSPISGHTSVYWYQQALGLGLQFLLWYDEGEERNRGNFPPRFSGRQFPNYSSELNVNALELEDSALYLCASSAQSNQPQHFGDGTRLSIL.

Written as DNA, the CDR3 is TGTGCCAGTAGTGGACTAGCGGGAGGTTACGAGCAGTACTTC. This sequence encodes CASSGLAGGYEQYF. The V and J genes are TRBV19 and TRBJ2-7, with TRBD2 matching 14 bases. Germline V lookup: CDR1 LNHDA, CDR2 SQIVND (reference sequence). Trimming at V came to 5 bases and at J to 4 bases, leaving 1 base not matched to a gene. CDR3 length equals 14 residues.

The chain recombines TRBV4-1 with TRBJ1-1; D might be TRBD1 (6 bases). Looked up from germline, CDR1 is MGHRA and CDR2 is YSYEKL. The V and J ends lost 0 bases and 5 bases respectively, with 13 bases between them. The CDR3 has 15 residues. CDR3 in amino acids: CASSQEGAGGTEAFF. DNA of the CDR3: TGCGCCAGCAGCCAAGAGGGGGCGGGCGGGACTGAAGCTTTCTTT.

The chain is built from TRBV7-8 and TRBJ2-3, with a weak D call TRBD2 (5 bases). CDR3 length: 15 amino acids. Germline V gene sequence: CDR1 SGHVS, CDR2 FQNEAQ. V lost 1 base, J lost 2 bases, and 10 bases lay in between. The CDR3 region is CASSLGLKSTDTQYF. In DNA, the CDR3 is TGTGCCAGCAGCTTAGGACTAAAGTCCACAGATACGCAGTATTTT.

V is TRBV5-4 and J is TRBJ1-2, with D maybe TRBD1 (5 bases). V dropped 1 base and J dropped 10 bases, with 8 bases sitting between them. This CDR3 is 11 amino acids long. CDR1 and CDR2 from the germline V gene are SGHNT and YYREEE (reference sequence). The CDR3 spells CASSLLGLYTF. As DNA, the CDR3 is TGTGCCAGCAGCTTGTTGGGACTCTACACCTTC.

V usage is TRBV11-1 and J usage is TRBJ2-7; perhaps TRBD1 as D (5 bases). CDR3 length: 14 residues. The V and J ends lost 6 bases and 1 base respectively, with 13 bases between them. The germline V gene encodes CDR1 SGHAT and CDR2 FQDESV (reference sequence). The CDR3 reads CASRAGQGSYEQYF. As DNA, the CDR3 is TGTGCCAGCAGGGCAGGGCAGGGATCCTACGAGCAGTACTTC.

The chain is built from TRBV5-4 and TRBJ2-2, with 8 bases matching TRBD2. This CDR3 region has 16 residues. Germline V gene lookup returns CDR1 SGHNT and CDR2 YYREEE (reference sequence). J lost 6 bases, V lost 3 bases, and 10 bases had no gene match. The CDR3: CASSSGLAPSAGELFF. CDR3 DNA: TGTGCCAGCAGCTCCGGACTAGCCCCCAGCGCCGGGGAGCTGTTTTTT.

V usage is TRBV7-3 and J usage is TRBJ2-2; no clear D gene. Germline assignment: CDR1 SGHTA and CDR2 FQGTGA. This CDR3 is built from 13 residues. V shed 2 bases and J shed 4 bases, with 5 bases lying between them. CDR3 bases: TGTGCCAGCAGCTTAGTCTCCACCGGGGAGCTGTTTTTT. Its translation is CASSLVSTGELFF.

J is TRBJ1-4 and V is TRBV18; 8 nucleotides agree with TRBD1. Germline V gene data show CDR1 as KGHSH and CDR2 as LQKENI. V shed 6 bases, J shed 7 bases, and the junction held 4 bases outside the gene matches. This CDR3 spans 13 amino acids. Here the CDR3 DNA reads TGTGCCAGCTCGGACAGGGAGAGTGAAAAACTGTTTTTT. Translation: CASSDRESEKLFF.

CDR3 sequence (DNA): TGTGCCAGCAGTTCGGGCAGGGGGTCCGAGACCCAGTACTTC. Translation gives CASSSGRGSETQYF. The chain links TRBV6-5 to TRBJ2-5; 7 nucleotides match TRBD1. From germline, CDR1 is MNHEY and CDR2 SVGAGI. The CDR3 has 14 amino acids. Trimming took 4 bases from V and 5 from J; bases not matched to a gene: 7.

CDR3 amino acids: CAGGDVSSGNTIYF. The CDR3 DNA sequence: TGTGCCGGGGGGGACGTATCCTCTGGAAACACCATATATTTT. The chain joins TRBV6-1 to TRBJ1-3, with a weak D call TRBD1 (5 bases). The CDR3 contains 14 residues. Trimming shortened V by 11 bases and J by 0 bases, and 14 bases separated the two germline ends. The germline CDR1 and CDR2 sequences are MNHNS and SASEGT.

DNA of the CDR3: TGTGCCAGCAGCCGGGACAGGGCCGGGAGCTACACCTTC. Translated: CASSRDRAGSYTF. V and J are TRBV5-4 and TRBJ1-2; TRBD1 aligns across 9 bases. The CDR3 is 13 residues long. J was trimmed by 9 bases and V by 4 bases; bases with no gene match: 7. CDR1 SGHNT and CDR2 YYREEE come from the germline V gene (reference sequence).

This clone has only a few counts. This rearrangement joins TRBV18 to TRBJ2-5, with no clear D. Looked up from germline, CDR1 is KGHSH and CDR2 is LQKENI. The CDR3 runs to 15 residues. The V end lost 3 bases, the J end lost 1 base, and 12 bases lay between the germline ends. CDR3 in amino acids: CASSPSAQRQETQYF. The CDR3 coding sequence is TGTGCCAGCTCACCGTCAGCTCAGCGCCAAGAGACCCAGTACTTC.

The V gene is TRBV29-1, the J gene TRBJ1-5; a possible D gene is TRBD1 (6 bases). V lost 5 bases and J 3 bases, leaving 11 bases between the germline ends. Germline CDR1 and CDR2: SQVTM and ANQGSEA. The CDR3 runs 13 residues. CDR3 DNA sequence: TGCAGCGTTCAGGACAGCCACAATCAGCCCCAGCATTTT. This translates into CSVQDSHNQPQHF.